One sample yielded the 21 T cell receptor beta chains listed below, sequenced in a study of shared clonotypes between healthy human individuals. The protocol was immunoSEQ multiplex PCR, while the TCRdb copy is restricted to in-frame clones and leaves out a portion. The table shows roughly 650,000 clones, with approximately 96% occurring only once. It was CD45RO-negative cells, positively selected for CCR7, that made up naive CD8 cells, with terminally differentiated effector memory CD45RA+ cells excluded. The sequencing input was naive CD8+ T cells sorted from blood. The receptor source for this set is a woman aged 25 to 39 in good health.

V usage is TRBV9 and J usage is TRBJ2-5; TRBD2 is a possible D gene (6 bases). V lost 3 bases and J lost 6, with 15 bases in between. The CDR3 spans 14 residues. Germline values: CDR1 SGDLS, CDR2 YYNGEE. CDR3: CASSGALAGQTQYF. CDR3 bases: TGTGCCAGCAGCGGGGCACTAGCAGGGCAGACCCAGTACTTC.

The chain joins TRBV19 to TRBJ2-1, with TRBD2 as a possible D gene (6 bases). V was trimmed by 7 bases and J by 2 bases, leaving 21 bases between them. Germline V gene data show CDR1 as LNHDA and CDR2 as SQIVND (reference sequence). The CDR3 is 17 amino acids. The DNA for the CDR3 is TGTGCCAGTACCGGATCCCCCGGGACTGGCACCTACAATGAGCAGTTCTTC. This codes for CASTGSPGTGTYNEQFF.

A remark on this clone: The sample carries other DNA sequences with the same CDR3. The V gene is TRBV5-4, the J gene TRBJ2-5; D is undetermined. This CDR3 has 13 amino acids. Germline V lookup: CDR1 SGHNT, CDR2 YYREEE (reference sequence). V was pared by 2 bases and J by 2 bases, with 7 bases between. The CDR3 reads CASSLEAQETQYF. For the CDR3, the DNA is TGTGCCAGCAGCTTAGAAGCTCAAGAGACCCAGTACTTC.

The V call is TRBV13, the J call TRBJ1-1; tentative D call: TRBD1 (6 bases). Germline V gene lookup returns CDR1 PRHDT and CDR2 FYEKMQ (reference sequence). This CDR3 contains 14 residues. V dropped 3 bases and J dropped 4 bases, with 12 bases sitting between them. CDR3 DNA: TGTGCCAGCAGCTTCTTTCAGGGGTCCACTGAAGCTTTCTTT. Its translation is CASSFFQGSTEAFF. Full variable domain (missing parts from reference TRBV13 and TRBJ1-1): AAGVIQSPRHLIKEKRETATLKCYPIPRHDTVYWYQQGPGQDPQFLISFYEKMQSDKGSIPDRFSAQQFSDYHSELNMSSLELGDSALYFCASSFFQGSTEAFFGQGTRLTVV.

The chain employs TRBV5-5 and TRBJ1-1; D is possibly TRBD1 (5 bases). CDR1 and CDR2 (germline): SGHKS, YYEKEE (reference sequence). The CDR3 is 14 residues long. V was pared by 1 base and J by 4 bases, with 11 bases between. The CDR3 sequence: CASSLQGEITEAFF. CDR3 bases: TGTGCCAGCAGCTTGCAAGGGGAGATCACTGAAGCTTTCTTT. Filled out from reference TRBV5-5 and TRBJ1-1, the complete variable domain reads DAGVTQSPTHLIKTRGQQVTLRCSPISGHKSVSWYQQVLGQGPQFIFQYYEKEERGRGNFPDRFSARQFPNYSSELNVNALLLGDSALYLCASSLQGEITEAFFGQGTRLTVV.

The CDR3, as DNA: TGTGCCAGTAGTTACAGGGGATTCATCAATGAGCAGTTCTTC. Translated: CASSYRGFINEQFF. The gene calls are TRBV19 and TRBJ2-1, with 7 bases fitting TRBD1. The J segment lost 6 bases and the V segment lost 5 bases, leaving 7 bases of the junction unmatched. CDR1 is LNHDA and CDR2 is SQIVND in the germline V gene (reference sequence). The CDR3 runs to 14 residues.

This sequence joins TRBV6-8 and TRBJ1-6, with D uncertain. V dropped 8 bases and J dropped 10 bases, with 12 bases sitting between them. The CDR3 loop spans 12 amino acids. Germline V gives CDR1 MNHGY, CDR2 SAAAGT. As DNA, the CDR3 is TGTGCCAGCCTCAGAGGAGGCTCACCCCTCCACTTT. Translation gives CASLRGGSPLHF.

V gene TRBV6-5 combines with J gene TRBJ1-2; D uncertain. CDR3 size: 14 residues. From germline, CDR1 is MNHEY and CDR2 SVGAGI. The V end lost 2 bases, the J end lost 1 base, and 8 bases lay between the germline ends. The CDR3 is CASSYTADNYGYTF. The CDR3 DNA reads TGTGCCAGCAGTTACACTGCGGATAACTATGGCTACACCTTC.

The CDR3 reads CASSEGQGEETQYF. The CDR3 DNA follows: TGTGCCAGTAGTGAGGGACAGGGTGAAGAGACCCAGTACTTC. This rearrangement joins TRBV19 to TRBJ2-5; 9 bases are shared with TRBD1. CDR3 length: 14 amino acids. Germline lookup yields CDR1 LNHDA and CDR2 SQIVND (reference sequence). V lost 5 bases to trimming and J lost 3 bases; unmatched junction nucleotides: 4.

V gene TRBV7-8 combines with J gene TRBJ2-1; TRBD1 might be the D (6 bases). The CDR3 is 15 amino acids. Germline lookup yields CDR1 SGHVS and CDR2 FQNEAQ. V lost 1 base and J lost 2, with 9 bases in between. This chain's CDR3 is CASSLGTDPYNEQFF. The CDR3 DNA reads as TGTGCCAGCAGCTTAGGGACAGACCCCTACAATGAGCAGTTCTTC.

This chain links TRBV9 with TRBJ2-6; TRBD1 might be the D (6 bases). The germline V gene has CDR1 SGDLS and CDR2 YYNGEE. The V end lost 1 base, the J end lost 2 bases, and 7 bases lay between the germline ends. The CDR3 sequence is 15 residues long. The CDR3 loop reads CASSVKGAGANVLTF. The CDR3 nucleotides read TGTGCCAGCAGCGTAAAGGGGGCTGGGGCCAACGTCCTGACTTTC.

This clone has just one count. The CDR3 DNA reads TGTGCCAGCAGGGGGACCGCCCCAGATACGCAGTATTTT. Translating it yields CASRGTAPDTQYF. V is TRBV28 and J is TRBJ2-3; either TRBD1 or TRBD2 may fit D (5 bases each). The CDR3 totals 13 residues. V was clipped by 6 bases and J by 4 bases, with 11 bases between them. CDR1 and CDR2 (germline): MDHEN, SYDVKM.

The V call is TRBV19, the J call TRBJ2-5; unclear D gene. The assigned J gene may be wrong: the sequence end matches TRBJ2-7 better. Germline assignment: CDR1 LNHDA and CDR2 SQIVND (reference sequence). The CDR3 has 13 residues. CDR3 in DNA: TGTGCCAGTAGTATCGCCCCAGTCTACGAGCAGTACTTC. Protein: CASSIAPVYEQYF.

J is TRBJ2-2 and V is TRBV5-4; D gene ambiguous. The CDR3 has 15 amino acids. The ends were cut back, 1 base at V and 2 bases at J, with 9 bases in the middle. Looked up from germline, CDR1 is SGHNT and CDR2 is YYREEE (reference sequence). CDR3 DNA sequence: TGTGCCAGCAGCTTGAAGGTTAGAAACACCGGGGAGCTGTTTTTT. Translation gives CASSLKVRNTGELFF.

The chain combines TRBV11-1 with TRBJ1-1; no reliable D call. CDR3 size: 14 residues. Germline values: CDR1 SGHAT, CDR2 FQDESV (reference sequence). Trimming stripped 2 bases from V and 1 base from J, with 8 bases between. This chain's CDR3 is CASSLYLWNTEAFF. In DNA, the CDR3 is TGTGCCAGCAGCTTATATCTGTGGAACACTGAAGCTTTCTTT.

In its sample, this clone was seen once. The V and J genes are TRBV5-6 and TRBJ2-7; D is perhaps TRBD1 (6 bases). The germline gives CDR1 SGHDT, CDR2 YYEEEE. Trimming removed 4 bases at V and 0 bases at J, with 14 bases between. The CDR3 is 15 amino acids. The DNA of the CDR3 is TGTGCCAGCAGCGGGGGCGGATGGAGCTCCTACGAGCAGTACTTC. Protein: CASSGGGWSSYEQYF.

The chain has TRBV4-1 and TRBJ2-1, with D perhaps TRBD1 or TRBD2 (6 bases each). V was clipped by 0 bases and J by 7 bases, with 13 bases between them. The V gene's germline CDR1 is MGHRA and CDR2 YSYEKL. The CDR3 length is 15 residues. CDR3 in DNA: TGCGCCAGCAGCCAAGATGTGGGGGGCCTGAATGAGCAGTTCTTC. Translated: CASSQDVGGLNEQFF.

This chain connects TRBV19 to TRBJ1-2; 8 bases align to TRBD1. The germline V gene encodes CDR1 LNHDA and CDR2 SQIVND (reference sequence). With 5 bases clipped from V and 4 bases from J, the junction kept 12 bases outside the gene matches. The CDR3 length is 16 residues. The CDR3 reads CASSVIEGQVVYGYTF. The CDR3 coding sequence is TGTGCCAGTAGTGTCATCGAGGGACAGGTAGTCTATGGCTACACCTTC.

The table lists this clone with a count of one. This chain uses TRBV4-1 with TRBJ1-5; TRBD1 aligns across 9 bases. Germline V gene lookup returns CDR1 MGHRA and CDR2 YSYEKL. The CDR3 is 15 amino acids. The V and J ends lost 1 base and 9 bases, in that order; junction bases with no gene match: 7. CDR3 sequence reads: CASSQGTGGGWPQHF. In DNA form, the CDR3 reads TGCGCCAGCAGCCAAGGTACAGGGGGCGGATGGCCCCAGCATTTT.

As to this clone: The sample holds other DNA sequences that translate to the same CDR3. The chain recombines TRBV7-9 with TRBJ2-5; unclear D gene. Germline V gene data show CDR1 as SEHNR and CDR2 as FQNEAQ (reference sequence). Between the trimmed V and J ends, which lost 1 base and 5 bases, there was a span of 5 bases. This CDR3 is built from 12 residues. This chain's CDR3 is CASSLGAETQYF. As DNA, the CDR3 is TGTGCCAGCAGCTTAGGGGCGGAGACCCAGTACTTC.

The rearrangement joins TRBV5-5 to TRBJ1-5; D is possibly TRBD1 (6 bases). The CDR3 contains 14 residues. The germline CDR1 and CDR2 sequences are SGHKS and YYEKEE (reference sequence). V gave up 5 bases and J gave up 5 bases, with 14 bases separating them. CDR3 amino acids: CASSDRTRDQPQHF. The CDR3 DNA follows: TGTGCCAGCAGTGACAGGACCCGAGATCAGCCCCAGCATTTT.